The clone carrying this T cell receptor (beta chain) was detected many times. Its antigen is currently unknown. These data belong to a study of T cells after yellow fever vaccination. For the study at large: Preparation of the low-cell-number fractions used SMART-Seq v4 Ultra Low Input. Findings and caveats of the study: Reappearing after the booster were most of the clones from primary vaccination (roughly 95% CD4, 85% to 90% CD8).

Germline-derived CDR1 and CDR2 are SEHNR and FQNEAQ (reference sequence). The CDR3 consists of 17 residues. The trim removed 5 bases at V and 7 bases at J, leaving 9 bases unmatched. TCR cDNA, made by 5'RACE template switching, carried an added universal primer site and UMIs. TCRdb itself ran the 5' RACE reads through MiXCR, one entry per CDR3 protein. The sample records around 300,000 distinct CDR3 sequences, approximately 4.5% being singletons. This chain connects TRBV7-9 to TRBJ2-2; 14 bases match TRBD2. The sample was PBMCs, taken 15 days after the yellow fever booster vaccination. The clonotype was recovered from a man aged 18 to 35 who received the YFV17D yellow fever vaccine. CDR3 amino acids: CASSPGLAGGLDGELFF. The CDR3 DNA reads as TGTGCCAGCAGCCCCGGACTAGCGGGGGGATTGGACGGGGAGCTGTTTTTT.